One TCR beta chain is described in this entry. This entry comes from a study of blood T cell repertoires in COVID-19. Study details: Donors in the United States, Italy and Spain gave samples during acute or convalescent COVID-19.

As originally analysed: Reference gene primer amplification gave nucleated cell count estimates. Repertoires were generated with immunoSEQ multiplex PCR, while TCRdb's copy carries only in-frame clones and drops some. D and trimming come from the DNA, and the V and J calls and clone size come from that table. The table records around 200,000 clones, 80% to 85% of them present only once. The germline gives CDR1 SGHRS, CDR2 YFSETQ. V lost 6 bases to trimming and J lost 2 bases, with 10 bases between them. The CDR3 spans 13 residues. The TCR sequence derives from a woman aged 40 to 50 with COVID-19, enrolled during active disease. The sample consisted of peripheral blood. V is TRBV5-1 and J is TRBJ2-3; D possibly corresponds to TRBD2 (6 bases). The DNA of the CDR3 is TGCGCCAGCAATAGCGGTGACACAGATACGCAGTATTTT. As protein: CASNSGDTDTQYF.